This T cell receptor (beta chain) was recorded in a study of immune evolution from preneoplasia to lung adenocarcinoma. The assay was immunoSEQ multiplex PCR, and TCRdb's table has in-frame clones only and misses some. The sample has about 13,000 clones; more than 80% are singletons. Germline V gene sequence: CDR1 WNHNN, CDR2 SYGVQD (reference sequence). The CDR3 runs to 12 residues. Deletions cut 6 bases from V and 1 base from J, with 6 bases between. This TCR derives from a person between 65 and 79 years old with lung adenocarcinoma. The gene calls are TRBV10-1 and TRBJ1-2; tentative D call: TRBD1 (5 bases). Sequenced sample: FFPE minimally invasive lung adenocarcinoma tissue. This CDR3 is CASSDSNYGYTF. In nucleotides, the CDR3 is TGCGCCAGCAGCGACAGTAACTATGGCTACACCTTC.